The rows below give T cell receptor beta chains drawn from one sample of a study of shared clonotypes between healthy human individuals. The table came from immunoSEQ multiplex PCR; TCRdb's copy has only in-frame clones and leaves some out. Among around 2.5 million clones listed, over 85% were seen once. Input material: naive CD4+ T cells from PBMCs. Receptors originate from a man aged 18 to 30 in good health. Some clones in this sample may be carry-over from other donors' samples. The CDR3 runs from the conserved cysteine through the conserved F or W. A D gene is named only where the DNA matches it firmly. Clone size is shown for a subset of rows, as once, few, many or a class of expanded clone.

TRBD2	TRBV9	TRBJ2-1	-	CASSNSGWGYNEQFF	TGTGCCAGCAGTAATAGCGGGTGGGGCTACAATGAGCAGTTCTTC
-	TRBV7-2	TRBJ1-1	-	CASSLSLNTEAFF	TGTGCCAGCAGCTTGAGCTTGAACACTGAAGCTTTCTTT
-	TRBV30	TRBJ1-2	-	CAWSVQTNYGYTF	TGTGCCTGGAGTGTCCAGACTAACTATGGCTACACCTTC
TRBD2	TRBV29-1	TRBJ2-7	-	CSVVSGRALYEQYF	TGCAGCGTAGTTAGCGGGAGGGCCCTGTACGAGCAGTACTTC
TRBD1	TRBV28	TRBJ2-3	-	CASSHTGRGRGTDTQYF	TGTGCCAGCAGTCACACCGGCAGGGGGCGCGGGACAGATACGCAGTATTTT
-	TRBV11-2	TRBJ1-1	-	CASSFRGEAFF	TGTGCCAGCAGCTTTCGGGGAGAAGCTTTCTTT
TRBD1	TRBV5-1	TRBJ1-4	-	CASSLPGGRNEKLFF	TGCGCCAGCAGCTTACCAGGGGGCAGGAATGAAAAACTGTTTTTT
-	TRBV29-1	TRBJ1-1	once	CSVDQQGRTEAFF	TGCAGCGTTGATCAGCAGGGCCGCACTGAAGCTTTCTTT
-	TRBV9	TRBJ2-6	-	CASSSRLSGANVLTF	TGTGCCAGCAGCTCCAGACTATCTGGGGCCAACGTCCTGACTTTC
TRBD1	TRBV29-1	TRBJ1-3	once	CSARTGSGNTIYF	TGCAGCGCCCGGACAGGGTCTGGAAACACCATATATTTT
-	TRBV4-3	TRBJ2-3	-	CASSQKMRVTLTPDGTDTQYF	TGCGCCAGCAGCCAGAAGATGAGGGTCACCCTTACTCCTGACGGCACAGATACGCAGTATTTT
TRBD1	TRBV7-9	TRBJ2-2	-	CASRDTRQGATGELFF	TGTGCCAGCAGGGATACCCGCCAGGGGGCGACCGGGGAGCTGTTTTTT
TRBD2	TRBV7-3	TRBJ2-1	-	CASSRNGLAGGEQFF	TGTGCCAGCAGCAGGAACGGACTAGCGGGCGGTGAGCAGTTCTTC
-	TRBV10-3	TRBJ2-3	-	CAISESIGTDTQYF	TGTGCCATCAGTGAGTCGATCGGTACAGATACGCAGTATTTT
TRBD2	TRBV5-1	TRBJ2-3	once	CASSLGASGMIDTQYF	TGCGCCAGCAGCTTGGGGGCTAGCGGGATGATAGATACGCAGTATTTT
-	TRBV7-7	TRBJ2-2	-	CASSLSSPGTGELFF	TGTGCCAGCAGCTTATCTAGTCCGGGCACCGGGGAGCTGTTTTTT
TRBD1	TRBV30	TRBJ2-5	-	CAWRTGLETQYF	TGTGCCTGGAGGACAGGGTTGGAGACCCAGTACTTC
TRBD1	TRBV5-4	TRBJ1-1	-	CASTSGGGNTEAFF	TGTGCCAGTACTTCAGGGGGCGGGAACACTGAAGCTTTCTTT
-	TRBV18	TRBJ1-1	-	CASSPSRPTEAFF	TGTGCCAGCTCACCGTCCAGGCCCACTGAAGCTTTCTTT
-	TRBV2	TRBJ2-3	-	CASSEGASSNTDTQYF	TGTGCCAGCAGTGAAGGGGCTAGCTCGAATACAGATACGCAGTATTTT
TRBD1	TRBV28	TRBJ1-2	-	CASSSPGTGTGYGYTF	TGTGCCAGCAGTTCCCCCGGGACAGGGACGGGCTATGGCTACACCTTC
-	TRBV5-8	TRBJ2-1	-	CASSQWGQYFNEQFF	TGTGCCAGCAGCCAATGGGGACAATATTTCAATGAGCAGTTCTTC
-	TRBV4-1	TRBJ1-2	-	CASSQQGGHYGYTF	TGCGCCAGCAGCCAACAAGGGGGACACTATGGCTACACCTTC
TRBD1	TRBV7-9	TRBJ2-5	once	CASSLGQAVQETQYF	TGTGCCAGCAGCTTGGGACAGGCCGTCCAAGAGACCCAGTACTTC
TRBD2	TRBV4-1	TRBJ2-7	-	CASSQVLAGGEQYF	TGCGCCAGCAGCCAAGTACTAGCGGGAGGCGAGCAGTACTTC
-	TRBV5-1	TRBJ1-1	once	CASSLQGGNTEAFF	TGCGCCAGCAGCTTACAGGGTGGGAACACTGAAGCTTTCTTT
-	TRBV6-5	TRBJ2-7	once	CASSFSDEQYF	TGTGCCAGCAGTTTTTCAGACGAGCAGTACTTC
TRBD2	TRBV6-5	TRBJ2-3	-	CASSYSAGEADTQYF	TGTGCCAGCAGTTACTCGGCGGGAGAGGCTGATACGCAGTATTTT
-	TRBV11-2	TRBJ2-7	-	CASSFGGRNYEQYF	TGTGCCAGCAGCTTCGGAGGTCGGAACTACGAGCAGTACTTC
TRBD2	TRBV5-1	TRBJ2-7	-	CASTGTSGSSYEQYF	TGCGCCAGTACCGGGACTAGCGGGAGCTCCTACGAGCAGTACTTC
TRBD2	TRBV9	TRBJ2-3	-	CASSAPGSGNAQYF	TGTGCCAGCAGCGCTCCCGGCAGCGGGAATGCGCAGTATTTT
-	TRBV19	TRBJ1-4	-	CASSIRRGLEKLFF	TGTGCCAGTAGTATCAGGAGGGGCCTTGAAAAACTGTTTTTT
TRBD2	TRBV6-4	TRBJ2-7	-	CASSGGGGEQYF	TGTGCCAGCAGCGGTGGCGGGGGCGAGCAGTACTTC
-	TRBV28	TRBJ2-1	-	CASSFRSGAYNEQFF	TGTGCCAGCAGTTTTAGGTCAGGGGCTTACAATGAGCAGTTCTTC
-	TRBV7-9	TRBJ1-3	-	CASSPTSQNTIYF	TGTGCCAGCAGTCCGACTTCTCAGAACACCATATATTTT
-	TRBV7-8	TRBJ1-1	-	CASSLALHTEAFF	TGTGCCAGCAGCTTAGCGCTCCACACTGAAGCTTTCTTT
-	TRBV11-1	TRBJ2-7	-	CASSLRRGFSYEQYF	TGTGCCAGCAGCTTAAGGAGGGGCTTCTCCTACGAGCAGTACTTC
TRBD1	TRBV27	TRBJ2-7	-	CASTRQGGYEQYF	TGTGCCAGCACGCGACAGGGGGGCTACGAGCAGTACTTC
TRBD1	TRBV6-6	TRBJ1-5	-	CASQGTGNQPQHF	TGTGCCAGCCAAGGGACAGGGAATCAGCCCCAGCATTTT
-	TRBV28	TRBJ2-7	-	CASSLVRRHEQYF	TGTGCCAGCAGTTTAGTTCGGAGGCACGAGCAGTACTTC
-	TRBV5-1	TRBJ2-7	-	CASSLVPTVSSYEQYF	TGCGCCAGCAGCTTGGTCCCGACGGTTAGCTCCTACGAGCAGTACTTC
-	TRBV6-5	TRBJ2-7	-	CASSYGQNYEQYF	TGTGCCAGCAGTTATGGACAGAACTACGAGCAGTACTTC
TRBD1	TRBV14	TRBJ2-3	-	CASSQGDDRGFTDTQYF	TGTGCCAGCAGCCAGGGTGACGACAGGGGATTCACAGATACGCAGTATTTT
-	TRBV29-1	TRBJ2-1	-	CSVESGWTAEQFF	TGCAGCGTTGAATCGGGGTGGACGGCTGAGCAGTTCTTC
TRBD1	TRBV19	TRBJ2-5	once	CASRRQGERETQYF	TGTGCCAGTAGACGACAGGGCGAGAGGGAGACCCAGTACTTC
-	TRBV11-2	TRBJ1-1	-	CASSAHLDTEAFF	TGTGCCAGCAGCGCCCATTTGGACACTGAAGCTTTCTTT
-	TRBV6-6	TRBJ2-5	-	CATRGAGETQYF	TGTGCCACCCGGGGGGCCGGGGAGACCCAGTACTTC
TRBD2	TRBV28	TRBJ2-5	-	CASSPTSGRQETQYF	TGTGCCAGCAGCCCCACTAGCGGGAGACAAGAGACCCAGTACTTC
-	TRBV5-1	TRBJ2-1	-	CASSLGGGTSYNEQFF	TGCGCCAGCAGCTTGGGTGGCGGGACCTCCTACAATGAGCAGTTCTTC